This T cell receptor beta chain was identified during a study of regulatory T cells in long-lasting Graves disease. Study-wide results and caveats: Between persistent patients, about 2,700 public clonotypes were shared, exceeding the approximately 900 shared between new patients. With a small sample size, accuracy may have been reduced.

Arm-PCR with iRepertoire HTBI primers amplified the CDR3 regions for these TCR beta libraries. TCRdb fed the multiplex PCR reads into MiXCR, producing one record per CDR3 protein. The top ten clones hold around a quarter of a sample with approximately 360,000 distinct CDR3 sequences, approximately 25% of them seen once. For this clonotype: The target antigen is unknown.

Regarding time point: persistent/refractory GD, antithyroid drugs over 5 years with positive TRAb. The authors made the TCR library using RNA they extracted from PBMCs. This receptor was identified in a woman aged 40-49 years with Graves disease. The source was peripheral blood mononuclear cells (PBMCs), collected when the disease was refractory, from a patient treated with antithyroid drugs.

The CDR3: CASSVDDNQPQHF. CDR3 nucleotides: TGTGCCAGCAGCGTAGACGACAATCAGCCCCAGCATTTT. This chain joins TRBV9 and TRBJ1-5; D gene uncertain. This CDR3 comprises 13 residues. Trimming removed 0 bases at V and 3 bases at J, with 4 bases between. Germline V gene data show CDR1 as SGDLS and CDR2 as YYNGEE.